Each of the 9 T cell receptor beta chains below was sequenced from the same sample in a study of tumor and adjacent non-tumor tissue in lung cancer. The template was RNA from unsorted bulk tissue. The library came from three nested PCR rounds adapted from ARM-PCR protocols. TCRdb re-derived calls from the multiplex PCR reads in MiXCR, one entry per CDR3 protein. In the table there are approximately 100,000 distinct CDR3 sequences, roughly 80% of which are singletons. The sequenced material came from lung tumor tissue. The receptors were sampled from a woman aged 55-69 years with non-small cell lung cancer.

This clonotype was detected only a few times. A much larger clone sits a single nucleotide away, making a read error possible. The DNA for the CDR3 is TGCTGTGCTACAGCTAGCGAGGCAGATACGCAGTATTTT. Translated: CCATASEADTQYF. The chain employs TRBV20-1 and TRBJ2-3; tentatively, D is TRBD2 (6 bases). Germline CDR1 DFQATT, CDR2 SNEGSKA (reference sequence). This CDR3 comprises 13 residues.

With respect to this clonotype: Here the CDR3 omits its conserved ending phenylalanine or tryptophan, so a read error is the likely source. No DNA is shown, since the ends of the CDR3 on it are uncertain; the CDR3 is the one TCRdb lists. The chain recombines TRBV20-1 with TRBJ2-5; TRBD2 is the table's D call, not checked against the DNA. The length of the CDR3 is 13 amino acids, counting both ends. The germline V gene has CDR1 DFQATT and CDR2 SNEGSKA (reference sequence). CDR3 amino acids: CSSPGRERETQHY.

Here the CDR3 DNA reads TGTGCCAGCAGTTATATGAGTAATGGGGACGAGCAGTACTTC. This encodes CASSYMSNGDEQYF. The V gene is TRBV6-2 or TRBV6-3, the J gene TRBJ2-7; D is ambiguous. This CDR3 contains 14 residues. The ends were cut back, 3 bases at V and 5 bases at J, with 14 bases in the middle. The germline CDR1 and CDR2 sequences are MNHEY and SVGEGT.

The rearrangement links TRBV5-5 to TRBJ2-1, with 15 bases matching TRBD2. The CDR3 extends over 15 amino acids. CDR1 and CDR2 from the germline V gene are SGHKS and YYEKEE (reference sequence). The CDR3 DNA reads as TGTATCAGCAGGCTTGGACTAGCGGGGGGGAATGAGCAGTTCTTC. Translated: CISRLGLAGGNEQFF.

This clonotype was observed many times. This chain joins TRBV12-3 or TRBV12-4 and TRBJ2-7; the D gene could be TRBD1 or TRBD2 (7 bases each). The V end was cut by 2 bases, the J end by 6 bases, with 17 bases between. This CDR3 has 15 amino acids. The CDR3 DNA reads TGTGCCAGCAGTTTAAGCGGGACAGCTAGACTCGAGCAGTACTTC. It translates to CASSLSGTARLEQYF.

Notes on this clonotype: One end of the junction varies from germline; a read error may be responsible. This chain's CDR3 is CTSSQGFSEAFF. The CDR3 DNA sequence: TGTACCAGCAGCCAGGGGTTTTCTGAAGCTTTCTTT. The chain has TRBV5-4 and TRBJ1-1; TRBD1 is a possible D gene (6 bases). This CDR3 has 12 residues. CDR1 SGHNT and CDR2 YYREEE come from the germline V gene (reference sequence).

With respect to this clonotype: At one end the junction does not follow the germline gene, possibly because of a read error. The V gene is TRBV11-2, the J gene TRBJ2-4; D is undetermined. The length of the CDR3 is 14 residues. In germline, CDR1 is SGHAT, CDR2 FQNNGV. The CDR3 protein is CASSSSLSKNTEYF. For the CDR3, the DNA is TGTGCTAGCAGCTCCAGTTTGTCCAAAAACACTGAGTACTTC.

Remarks on this clonotype: This sequence may be a read error, since a much larger clone differs from it by one base. The chain combines TRBV6-2 or TRBV6-3 with TRBJ2-2; tentative D call: TRBD1 (6 bases). The germline CDR1 and CDR2 sequences are MNHEY and SVGEGT. This CDR3 has 15 residues. Trimming shortened V by 6 bases and J by 4 bases, and 15 bases separated the two germline ends. The CDR3 nucleotides are TGTGCCAGCAGCCCACTAGACAGGTCCACCGGGGAGCTGTTTTTT. Amino acids: CASSPLDRSTGELFF.

Turning to this clonotype: A read error may produce the germline difference seen at one junction end. The chain couples TRBV6-2 or TRBV6-3 to TRBJ1-6, with no clear D. This CDR3 contains 16 residues. CDR1 is MNHEY and CDR2 is SVGEGT in the germline V gene. Here the CDR3 DNA reads TGTGCCAGCAGCCCAAACCTCCTCGGAACCAGTTCACCCCTCCTCTTT. It yields the protein CASSPNLLGTSSPLLF.